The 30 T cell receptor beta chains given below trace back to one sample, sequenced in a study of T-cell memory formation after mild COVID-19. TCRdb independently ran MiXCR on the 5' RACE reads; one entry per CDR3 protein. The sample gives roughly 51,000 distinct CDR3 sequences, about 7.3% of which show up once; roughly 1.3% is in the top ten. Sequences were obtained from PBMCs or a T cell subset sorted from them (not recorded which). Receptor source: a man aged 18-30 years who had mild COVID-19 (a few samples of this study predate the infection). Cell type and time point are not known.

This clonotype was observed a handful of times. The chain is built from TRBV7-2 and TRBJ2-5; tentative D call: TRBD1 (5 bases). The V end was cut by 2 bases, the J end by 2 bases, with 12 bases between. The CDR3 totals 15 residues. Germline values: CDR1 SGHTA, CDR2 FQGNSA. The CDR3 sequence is CASSLSRAQQETQYF. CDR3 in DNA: TGTGCCAGCAGCTTAAGCAGGGCCCAACAAGAGACCCAGTACTTC. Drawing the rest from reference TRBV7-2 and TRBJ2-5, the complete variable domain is GAGVSQSPSNKVTEKGKDVELRCDPISGHTALYWYRQSLGQGLEFLIYFQGNSAPDKSGLPSDRFSAERTGGSVSTLTIQRTQQEDSAVYLCASSLSRAQQETQYFGPGTRLLVL.

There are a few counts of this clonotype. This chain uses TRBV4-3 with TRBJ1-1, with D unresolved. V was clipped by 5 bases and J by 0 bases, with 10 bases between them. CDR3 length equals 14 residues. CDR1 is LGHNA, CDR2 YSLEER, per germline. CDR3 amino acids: CASSIGNLNTEAFF. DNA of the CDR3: TGCGCCAGCAGCATAGGCAACCTGAACACTGAAGCTTTCTTT.

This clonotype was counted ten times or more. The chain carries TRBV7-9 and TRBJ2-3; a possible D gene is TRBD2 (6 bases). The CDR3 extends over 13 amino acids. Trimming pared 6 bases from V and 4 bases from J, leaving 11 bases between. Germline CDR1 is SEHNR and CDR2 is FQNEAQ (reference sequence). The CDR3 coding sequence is TGTGCCAGCAGGCTACTAGCCGCAGATACGCAGTATTTT. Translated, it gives CASRLLAADTQYF.

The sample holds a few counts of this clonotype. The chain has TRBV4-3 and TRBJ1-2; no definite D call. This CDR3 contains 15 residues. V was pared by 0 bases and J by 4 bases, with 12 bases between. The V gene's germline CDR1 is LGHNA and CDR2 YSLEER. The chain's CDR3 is CASSQEYVRSYGYTF. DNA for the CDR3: TGCGCCAGCAGCCAAGAGTACGTACGGAGCTATGGCTACACCTTC.

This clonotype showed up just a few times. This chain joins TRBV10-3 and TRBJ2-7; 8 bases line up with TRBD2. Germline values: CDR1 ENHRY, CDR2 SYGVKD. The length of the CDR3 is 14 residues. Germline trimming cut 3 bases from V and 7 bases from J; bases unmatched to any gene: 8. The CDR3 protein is CAISEGGLAGEQYV. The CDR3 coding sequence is TGTGCCATCAGTGAAGGTGGACTAGCCGGTGAGCAGTACGTC.

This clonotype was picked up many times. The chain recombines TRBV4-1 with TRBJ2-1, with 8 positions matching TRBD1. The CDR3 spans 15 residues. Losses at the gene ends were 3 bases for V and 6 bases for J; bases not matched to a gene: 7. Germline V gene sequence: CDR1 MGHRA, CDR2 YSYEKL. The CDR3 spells CASSHLWTGSNEQFF. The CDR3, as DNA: TGCGCCAGCAGCCACCTTTGGACAGGGAGCAATGAGCAGTTCTTC.

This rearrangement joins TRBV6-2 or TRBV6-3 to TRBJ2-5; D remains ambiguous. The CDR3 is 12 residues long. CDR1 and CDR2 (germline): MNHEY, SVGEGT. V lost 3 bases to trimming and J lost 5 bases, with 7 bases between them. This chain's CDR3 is CASSYMTETQYF. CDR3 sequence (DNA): TGTGCCAGCAGTTATATGACGGAGACCCAGTACTTC.

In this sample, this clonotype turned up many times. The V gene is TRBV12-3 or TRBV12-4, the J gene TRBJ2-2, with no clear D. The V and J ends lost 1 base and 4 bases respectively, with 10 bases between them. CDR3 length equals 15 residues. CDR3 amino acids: CASSLDLAGTGELFF. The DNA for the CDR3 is TGTGCCAGCAGTTTAGATTTGGCAGGCACCGGGGAGCTGTTTTTT.

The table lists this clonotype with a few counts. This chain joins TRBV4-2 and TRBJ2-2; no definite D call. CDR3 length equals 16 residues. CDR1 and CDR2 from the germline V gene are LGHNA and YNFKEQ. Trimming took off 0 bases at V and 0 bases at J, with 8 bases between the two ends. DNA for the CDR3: TGTGCCAGCAGCCAAGAACCGGCTACGAACACCGGGGAGCTGTTTTTT. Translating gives CASSQEPATNTGELFF.

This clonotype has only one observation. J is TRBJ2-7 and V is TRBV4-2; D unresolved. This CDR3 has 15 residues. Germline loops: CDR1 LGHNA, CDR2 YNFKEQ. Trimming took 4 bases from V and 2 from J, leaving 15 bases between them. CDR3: CASSPRAAVPYEQYF. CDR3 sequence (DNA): TGTGCCAGCAGCCCTCGGGCAGCTGTACCCTACGAGCAGTACTTC.

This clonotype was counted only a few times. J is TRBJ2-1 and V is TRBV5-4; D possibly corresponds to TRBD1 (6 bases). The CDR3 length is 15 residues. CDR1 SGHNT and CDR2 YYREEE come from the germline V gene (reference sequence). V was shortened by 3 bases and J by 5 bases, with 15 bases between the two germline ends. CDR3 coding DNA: TGTGCCAGCAGCTCCGGGACATATTCAAACAATGAGCAGTTCTTC. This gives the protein CASSSGTYSNNEQFF.

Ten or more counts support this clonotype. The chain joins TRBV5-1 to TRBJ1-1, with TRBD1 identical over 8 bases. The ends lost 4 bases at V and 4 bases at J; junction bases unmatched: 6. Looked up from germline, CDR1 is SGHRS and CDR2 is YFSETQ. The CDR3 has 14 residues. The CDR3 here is CASSVDRAGTEAFF. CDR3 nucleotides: TGCGCCAGCAGCGTGGACAGGGCGGGCACTGAAGCTTTCTTT.

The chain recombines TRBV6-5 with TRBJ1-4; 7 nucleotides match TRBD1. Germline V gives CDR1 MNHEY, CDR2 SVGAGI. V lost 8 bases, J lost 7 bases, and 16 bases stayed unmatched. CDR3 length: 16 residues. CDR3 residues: CASGRDRTRRREKLFF. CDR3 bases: TGTGCCAGCGGACGGGACAGAACTCGCCGACGTGAAAAACTGTTTTTT.

The CDR3 nucleotides read TGTGCCATCAGTTTAGGGGGGCGAACGGACGCGCTATACAATGAGCAGTTCTTC. This sequence encodes CAISLGGRTDALYNEQFF. The chain links TRBV10-3 to TRBJ2-1; D is tentatively TRBD1 or TRBD2 (6 bases each). Germline lookup yields CDR1 ENHRY and CDR2 SYGVKD. The CDR3 spans 18 residues. Trimming removed 5 bases at V and 4 bases at J, with 24 bases between.

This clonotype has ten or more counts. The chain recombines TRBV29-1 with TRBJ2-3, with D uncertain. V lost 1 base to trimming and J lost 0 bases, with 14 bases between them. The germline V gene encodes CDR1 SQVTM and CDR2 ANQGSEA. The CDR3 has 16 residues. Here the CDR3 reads CSVEVGATSSTDTQYF. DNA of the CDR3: TGCAGCGTTGAAGTGGGCGCGACTTCTAGCACAGATACGCAGTATTTT.

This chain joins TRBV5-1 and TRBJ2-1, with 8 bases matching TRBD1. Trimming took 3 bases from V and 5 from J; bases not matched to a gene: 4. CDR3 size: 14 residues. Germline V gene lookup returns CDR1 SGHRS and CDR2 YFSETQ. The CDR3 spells CASSSYRGDNEQFF. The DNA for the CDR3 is TGCGCCAGCAGCTCATACAGGGGGGACAATGAGCAGTTCTTC.

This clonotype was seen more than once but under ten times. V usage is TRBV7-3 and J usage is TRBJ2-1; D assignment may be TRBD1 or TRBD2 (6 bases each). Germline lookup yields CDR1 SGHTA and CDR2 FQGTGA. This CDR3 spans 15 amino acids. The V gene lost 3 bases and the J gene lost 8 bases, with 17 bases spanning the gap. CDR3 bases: TGTGCCAGCAGCTTCGGCTTCACTAGGGGGGATGAGCAGTTCTTC. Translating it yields CASSFGFTRGDEQFF.

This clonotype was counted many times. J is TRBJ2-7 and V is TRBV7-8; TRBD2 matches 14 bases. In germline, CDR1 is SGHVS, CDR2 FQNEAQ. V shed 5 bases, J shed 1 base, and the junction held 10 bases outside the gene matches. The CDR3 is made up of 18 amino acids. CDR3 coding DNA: TGTGCCAGCAGCCCTCCCGGGACTAGCGGGGGAGGATCCTACGAGCAGTACTTC. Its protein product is CASSPPGTSGGGSYEQYF.

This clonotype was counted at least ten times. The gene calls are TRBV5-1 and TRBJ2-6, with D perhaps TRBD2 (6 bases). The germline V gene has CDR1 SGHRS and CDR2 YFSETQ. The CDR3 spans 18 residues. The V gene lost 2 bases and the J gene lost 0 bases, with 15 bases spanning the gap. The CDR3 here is CASSFIAGAGSGANVLTF. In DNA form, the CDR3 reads TGCGCCAGCAGCTTCATCGCCGGAGCGGGCTCTGGGGCCAACGTCCTGACTTTC. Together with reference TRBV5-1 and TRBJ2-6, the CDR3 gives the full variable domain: KAGVTQTPRYLIKTRGQQVTLSCSPISGHRSVSWYQQTPGQGLQFLFEYFSETQRNKGNFPGRFSGRQFSNSRSEMNVSTLELGDSALYLCASSFIAGAGSGANVLTFGAGSRLTVL.

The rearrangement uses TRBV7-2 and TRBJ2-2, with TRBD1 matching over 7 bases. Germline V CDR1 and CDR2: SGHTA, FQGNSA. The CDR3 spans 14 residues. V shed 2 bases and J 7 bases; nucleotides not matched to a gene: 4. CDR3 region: CASSLQGVIGELFF. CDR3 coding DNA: TGTGCCAGCAGCTTACAGGGGGTTATCGGGGAGCTGTTTTTT.

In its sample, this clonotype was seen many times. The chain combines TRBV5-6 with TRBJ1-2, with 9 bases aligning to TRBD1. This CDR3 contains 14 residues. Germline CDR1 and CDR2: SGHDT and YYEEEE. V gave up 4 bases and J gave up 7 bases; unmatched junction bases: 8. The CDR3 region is CASSRYYRGPGYTF. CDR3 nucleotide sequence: TGTGCCAGCAGCAGATACTACAGGGGGCCTGGCTACACCTTC.

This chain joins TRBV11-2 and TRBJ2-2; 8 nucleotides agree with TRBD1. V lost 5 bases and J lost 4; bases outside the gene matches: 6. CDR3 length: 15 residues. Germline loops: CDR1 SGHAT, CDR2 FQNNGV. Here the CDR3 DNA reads TGTGCCAGCAGCCAAATAACAGGGGGCACCGGGGAGCTGTTTTTT. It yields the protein CASSQITGGTGELFF.

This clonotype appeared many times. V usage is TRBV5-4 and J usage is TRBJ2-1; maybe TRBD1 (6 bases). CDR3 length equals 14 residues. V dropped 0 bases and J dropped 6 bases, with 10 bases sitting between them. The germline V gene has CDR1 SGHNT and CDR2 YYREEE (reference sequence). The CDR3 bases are TGTGCCAGCAGCTTGGTTGGGGGCCGCAATGAGCAGTTCTTC. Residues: CASSLVGGRNEQFF.

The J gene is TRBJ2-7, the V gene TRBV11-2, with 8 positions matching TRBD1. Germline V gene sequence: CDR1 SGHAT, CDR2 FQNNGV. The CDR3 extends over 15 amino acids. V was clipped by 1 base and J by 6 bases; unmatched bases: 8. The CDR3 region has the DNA TGTGCCAGCAGCTTAGTATCAGGGGGCTTCGGCGAGCAGTACTTC. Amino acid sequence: CASSLVSGGFGEQYF. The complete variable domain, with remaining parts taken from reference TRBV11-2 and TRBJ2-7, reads EAGVAQSPRYKIIEKRQSVAFWCNPISGHATLYWYQQILGQGPKLLIQFQNNGVVDDSQLPKDRFSAERLKGVDSTLKIQPAKLEDSAVYLCASSLVSGGFGEQYFGPGTRLTVT.

The CDR3 region is CASSGGLTSGVQETQYF. The CDR3 DNA is TGTGCCAGCAGTGGAGGACTGACTAGCGGGGTCCAAGAGACCCAGTACTTC. This chain uses TRBV27 with TRBJ2-5; 11 positions match TRBD2. The ends lost 5 bases at V and 1 base at J; junction bases unmatched: 9. The germline gives CDR1 MNHEY, CDR2 SMNVEV (reference sequence). The CDR3 totals 17 residues.

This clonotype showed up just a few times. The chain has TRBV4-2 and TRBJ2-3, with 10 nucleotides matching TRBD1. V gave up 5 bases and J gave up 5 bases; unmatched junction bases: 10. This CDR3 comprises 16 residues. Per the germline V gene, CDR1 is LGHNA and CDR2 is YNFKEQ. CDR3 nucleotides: TGTGCCAGCAGCGACCGGGACAGGGGTAAGGGAGATACGCAGTATTTT. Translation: CASSDRDRGKGDTQYF.

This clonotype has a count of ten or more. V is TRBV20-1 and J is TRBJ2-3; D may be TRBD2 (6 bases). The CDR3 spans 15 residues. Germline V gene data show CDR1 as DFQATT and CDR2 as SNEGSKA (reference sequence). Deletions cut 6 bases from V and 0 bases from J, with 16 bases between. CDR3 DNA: TGCAGTGCAAGCCAGCGGGTGTCTAGCACAGATACGCAGTATTTT. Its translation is CSASQRVSSTDTQYF.

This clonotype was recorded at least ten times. In DNA form, the CDR3 reads TGTGCCAGCAGCTTTAACAGGGATTGGACTGAAGCTTTCTTT. Protein product: CASSFNRDWTEAFF. The rearrangement uses TRBV7-9 and TRBJ1-1; possible D gene TRBD1, 6 bases. V lost 3 bases to trimming and J lost 5 bases, with 13 bases between them. The CDR3 loop spans 14 amino acids. Germline lookup yields CDR1 SEHNR and CDR2 FQNEAQ (reference sequence).

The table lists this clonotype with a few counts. CDR3 in DNA: TGCGCCAGCAGCCCGGGACAGGGTGAGGGCTACACCTTC. This gives the protein CASSPGQGEGYTF. This chain joins TRBV5-1 and TRBJ1-2; 9 nucleotides match TRBD1. The V segment lost 4 bases and the J segment 8 bases; nucleotides outside the gene matches: 6. CDR1 and CDR2 from the germline V gene are SGHRS and YFSETQ. There are 13 residues in the CDR3.

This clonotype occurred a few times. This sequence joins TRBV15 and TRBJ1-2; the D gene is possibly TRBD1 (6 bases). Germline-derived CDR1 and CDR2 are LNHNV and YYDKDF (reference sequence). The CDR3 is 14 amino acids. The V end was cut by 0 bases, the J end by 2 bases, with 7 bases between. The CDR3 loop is CATSREQGNYGYTF. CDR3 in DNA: TGTGCCACCAGCAGAGAACAGGGAAACTATGGCTACACCTTC.